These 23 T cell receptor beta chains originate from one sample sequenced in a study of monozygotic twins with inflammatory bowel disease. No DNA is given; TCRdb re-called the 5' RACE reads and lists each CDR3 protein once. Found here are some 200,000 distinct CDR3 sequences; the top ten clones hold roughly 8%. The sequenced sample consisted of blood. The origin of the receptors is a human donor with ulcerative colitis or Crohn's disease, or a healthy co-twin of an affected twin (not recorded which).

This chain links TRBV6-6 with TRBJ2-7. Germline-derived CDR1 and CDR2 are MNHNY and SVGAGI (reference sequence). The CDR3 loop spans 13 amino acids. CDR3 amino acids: CASIGRGSYEQYF.

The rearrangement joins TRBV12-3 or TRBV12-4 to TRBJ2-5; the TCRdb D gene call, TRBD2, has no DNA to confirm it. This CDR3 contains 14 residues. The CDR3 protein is CASSPADSQETQYF.

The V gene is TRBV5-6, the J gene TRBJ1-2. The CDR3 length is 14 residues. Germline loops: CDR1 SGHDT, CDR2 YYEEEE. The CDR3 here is CASSLSASNYGYTF.

CDR3 protein: CASSLEGAGRNTGELFF. The rearrangement links TRBV7-2 to TRBJ2-2; TCRdb outputs TRBD1, but without DNA this stays unchecked. The CDR3 contains 17 residues. Germline V gene data show CDR1 as SGHTA and CDR2 as FQGNSA.

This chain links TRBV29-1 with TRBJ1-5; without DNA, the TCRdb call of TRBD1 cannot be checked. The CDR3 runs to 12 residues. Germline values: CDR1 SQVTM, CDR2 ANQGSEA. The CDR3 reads CSVGGSNQPQHF. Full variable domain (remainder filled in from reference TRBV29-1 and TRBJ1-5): SAVISQKPSRDICQRGTSLTIQCQVDSQVTMMFWYRQQPGQSLTLIATANQGSEATYESGFVIDKFPISRPNLTFSTLTVSNMSPEDSSIYLCSVGGSNQPQHFGDGTRLSIL.

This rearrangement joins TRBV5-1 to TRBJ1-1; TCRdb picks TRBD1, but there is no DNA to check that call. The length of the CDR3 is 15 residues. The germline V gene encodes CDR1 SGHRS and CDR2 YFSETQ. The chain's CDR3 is CASSSGQILNTEAFF.

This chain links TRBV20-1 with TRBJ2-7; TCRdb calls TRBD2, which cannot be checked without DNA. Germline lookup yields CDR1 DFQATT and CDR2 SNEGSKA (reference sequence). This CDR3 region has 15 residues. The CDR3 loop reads CSASKTSGRSYEQYF.

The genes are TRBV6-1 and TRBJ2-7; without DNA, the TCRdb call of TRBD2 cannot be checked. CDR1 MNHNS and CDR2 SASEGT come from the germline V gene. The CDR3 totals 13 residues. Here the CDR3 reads CASSRTSVYEQYF.

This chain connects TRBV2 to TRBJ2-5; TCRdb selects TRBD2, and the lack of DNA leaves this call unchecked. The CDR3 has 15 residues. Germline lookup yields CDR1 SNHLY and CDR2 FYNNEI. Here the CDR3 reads CASSGGLAGQETQYF.

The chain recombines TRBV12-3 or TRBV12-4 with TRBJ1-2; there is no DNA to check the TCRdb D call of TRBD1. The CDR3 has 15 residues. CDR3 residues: CASSFWPGDLYGYTF.

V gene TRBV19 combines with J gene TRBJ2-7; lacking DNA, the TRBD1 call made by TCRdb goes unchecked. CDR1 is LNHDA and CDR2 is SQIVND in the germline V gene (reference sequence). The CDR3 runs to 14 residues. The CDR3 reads CASSKGDVAYEQYF.

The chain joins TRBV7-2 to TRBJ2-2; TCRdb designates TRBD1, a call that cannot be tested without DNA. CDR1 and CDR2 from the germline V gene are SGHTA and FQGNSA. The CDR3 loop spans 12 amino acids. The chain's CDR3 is CASTLLTGELFF.

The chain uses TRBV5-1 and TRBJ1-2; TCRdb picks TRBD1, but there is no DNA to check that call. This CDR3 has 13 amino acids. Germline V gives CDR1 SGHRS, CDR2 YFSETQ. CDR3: CASSPEGVQGYTF.

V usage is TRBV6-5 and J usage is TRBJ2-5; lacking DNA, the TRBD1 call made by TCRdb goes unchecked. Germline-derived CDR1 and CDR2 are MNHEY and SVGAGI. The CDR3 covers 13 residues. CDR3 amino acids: CASSTGGRETQYF.

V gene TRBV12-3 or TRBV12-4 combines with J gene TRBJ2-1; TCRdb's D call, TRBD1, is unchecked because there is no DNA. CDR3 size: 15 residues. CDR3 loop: CASSHRAAGLNEQFF.

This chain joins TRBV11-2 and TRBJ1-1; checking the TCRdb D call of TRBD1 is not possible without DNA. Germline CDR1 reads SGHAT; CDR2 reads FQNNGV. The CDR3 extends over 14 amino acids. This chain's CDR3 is CASSGPRASGEAFF.

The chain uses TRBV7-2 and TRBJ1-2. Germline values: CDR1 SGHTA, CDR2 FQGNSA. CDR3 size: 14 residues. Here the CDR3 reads CALTSFATNYGYTF.

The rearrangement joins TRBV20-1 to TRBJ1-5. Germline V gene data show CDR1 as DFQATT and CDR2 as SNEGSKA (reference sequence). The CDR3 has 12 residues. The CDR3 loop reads CSASTENQPQHF.

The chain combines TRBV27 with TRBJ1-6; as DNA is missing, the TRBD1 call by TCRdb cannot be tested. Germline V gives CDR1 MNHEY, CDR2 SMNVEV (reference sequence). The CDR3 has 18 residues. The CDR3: CASARVSGAIYMNSPLHF.

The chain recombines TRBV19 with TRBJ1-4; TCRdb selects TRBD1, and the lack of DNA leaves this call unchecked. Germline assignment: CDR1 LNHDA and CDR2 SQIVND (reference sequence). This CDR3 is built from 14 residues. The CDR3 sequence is CASSMGQGNEKLFF.

CDR3 protein: CASSADSSYEQYF. The genes are TRBV9 and TRBJ2-7. Germline lookup yields CDR1 SGDLS and CDR2 YYNGEE. CDR3 length equals 13 residues.

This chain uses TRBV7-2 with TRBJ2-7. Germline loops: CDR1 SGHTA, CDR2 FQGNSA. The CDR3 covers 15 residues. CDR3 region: CASSLDPKNNYEQYF.

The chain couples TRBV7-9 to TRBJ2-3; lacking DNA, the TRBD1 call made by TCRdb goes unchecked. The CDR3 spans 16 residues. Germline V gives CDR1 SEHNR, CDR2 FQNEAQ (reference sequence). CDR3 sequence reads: CASSPRGPLNTDTQYF. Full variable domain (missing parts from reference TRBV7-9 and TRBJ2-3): DTGVSQNPRHKITKRGQNVTFRCDPISEHNRLYWYRQTLGQGPEFLTYFQNEAQLEKSRLLSDRFSAERPKGSFSTLEIQRTEQGDSAMYLCASSPRGPLNTDTQYFGPGTRLTVL.